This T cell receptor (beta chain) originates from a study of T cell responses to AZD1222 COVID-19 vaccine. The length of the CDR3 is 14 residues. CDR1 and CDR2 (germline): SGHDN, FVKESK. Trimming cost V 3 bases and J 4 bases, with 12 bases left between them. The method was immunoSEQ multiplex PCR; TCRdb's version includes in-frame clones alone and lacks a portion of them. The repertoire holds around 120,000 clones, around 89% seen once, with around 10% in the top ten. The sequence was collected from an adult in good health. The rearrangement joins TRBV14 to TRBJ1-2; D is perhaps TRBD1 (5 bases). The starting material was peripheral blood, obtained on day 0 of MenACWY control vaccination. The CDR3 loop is CASSHSGQRYGYTF. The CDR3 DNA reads TGTGCCAGCAGCCACTCGGGGCAGCGCTATGGCTACACCTTC.